These 12 T cell receptor beta chains were all obtained from the same sample, sequenced in a study of T cells in Graves' hyperthyroidism and ophthalmopathy. Amplification yielded TCR beta CDR3 regions, with RNA transcripts as the source. The study used the HTBI primer set for a first-round RT-PCR of the TCR CDR3. Using its own MiXCR run on the multiplex PCR reads, TCRdb lists one record per CDR3 protein. The table includes 730,000 or so distinct CDR3 sequences, about 19% detected once. Input material: blood. Receptor source: a woman in her forties or fifties with Graves' hyperthyroidism that later progressed to Graves' ophthalmopathy.

The chain recombines TRBV5-5 with TRBJ2-3; possibly TRBD2 for D (5 bases). CDR3 length: 18 amino acids. V was clipped by 4 bases and J by 4 bases, with 25 bases between them. CDR1 SGHKS and CDR2 YYEKEE come from the germline V gene (reference sequence). CDR3 DNA sequence: TGTGCCAGCAGCACGGGGAAGACTTCTACGGTTTTCCCAGATACGCAGTATTTT. It codes for CASSTGKTSTVFPDTQYF.

This clonotype was seen at least ten times. The chain uses TRBV7-9 and TRBJ2-3; 7 nucleotides agree with TRBD2. V dropped 5 bases and J dropped 2; count of bases not matched to a gene: 10. The CDR3 is 16 amino acids. Per the germline V gene, CDR1 is SEHNR and CDR2 is FQNEAQ (reference sequence). CDR3 nucleotides: TGTGCCAGCAGCCAAACCGAAGCGGGATACACAGATACGCAGTATTTT. Amino acids: CASSQTEAGYTDTQYF.

The DNA for the CDR3 is TGTGCCAGCAGAGCTCTAGAAGCTAGGAACACCGGGGAGCTGTTTTTT. Its translation is CASRALEARNTGELFF. The rearrangement uses TRBV6-1 and TRBJ2-2, with D unresolved. This CDR3 spans 16 amino acids. Germline CDR1 and CDR2: MNHNS and SASEGT. V lost 6 bases to trimming and J lost 1 base, with 15 bases between them.

The chain combines TRBV5-1 with TRBJ2-1, with 8 bases fitting TRBD2. V lost 3 bases and J lost 1; bases outside the gene matches: 12. Germline CDR1 and CDR2: SGHRS and YFSETQ. The length of the CDR3 is 18 residues. The CDR3 loop reads CASSYPSSGTRSYNEQFF. In DNA form, the CDR3 reads TGCGCCAGCAGCTACCCTTCCTCCGGGACTAGGTCCTACAATGAGCAGTTCTTC.

The chain is built from TRBV20-1 and TRBJ2-7, with a possible D match to TRBD1 (5 bases). CDR1 DFQATT and CDR2 SNEGSKA come from the germline V gene (reference sequence). Deletions cut 3 bases from V and 7 bases from J, with 13 bases between. This CDR3 contains 12 residues. This CDR3 is CSARLVRDEQYF. CDR3 nucleotide sequence: TGCAGTGCTAGGTTGGTCAGGGATGAGCAGTACTTC.

This clonotype was recorded a few times. This rearrangement joins TRBV5-1 to TRBJ1-2; the D is unclear. CDR1 and CDR2 (germline): SGHRS, YFSETQ. V gave up 0 bases and J gave up 8 bases, with 14 bases separating them. The length of the CDR3 is 14 residues. CDR3 amino acids: CASSLGARESGYTF. The CDR3 coding sequence is TGCGCCAGCAGCTTGGGGGCCCGGGAGTCGGGCTACACCTTC.

This clonotype was observed a few times. This chain uses TRBV24-1 with TRBJ2-2; D is perhaps TRBD1 (5 bases). The CDR3 extends over 13 amino acids. Germline CDR1 and CDR2: KGHDR and SFDVKD. The V gene lost 9 bases and the J gene lost 0 bases, with 7 bases spanning the gap. The CDR3 region has the DNA TGTGCCACCTCGACAGCGAACACCGGGGAGCTGTTTTTT. Protein: CATSTANTGELFF.

This clonotype was recorded many times. The rearrangement links TRBV18 to TRBJ2-2, with D possibly being TRBD2 (5 bases). Germline V lookup: CDR1 KGHSH, CDR2 LQKENI. The CDR3 length is 14 residues. Trimming left V 6 bases short and J 0 bases short, with 8 bases between. CDR3: CASSPGANTGELFF. Written as DNA, the CDR3 is TGTGCCAGCTCGCCCGGGGCGAACACCGGGGAGCTGTTTTTT.

This clonotype turned up a few times. The chain couples TRBV7-6 to TRBJ2-1; TRBD1 or TRBD2 may be the D gene (5 bases each). In germline, CDR1 is SGHVS, CDR2 FNYEAQ. The germline V and J ends were trimmed by 2 bases and 5 bases, with 13 bases remaining between them. This CDR3 spans 15 amino acids. The CDR3 sequence is CASSLSRGVHNEQFF. The CDR3, as DNA: TGTGCCAGCAGCTTATCACGAGGGGTACACAATGAGCAGTTCTTC. The full variable domain, in which reference TRBV7-6 and TRBJ2-1 provide the parts outside the CDR3, is GAGVSQSPRYKVTKRGQDVALRCDPISGHVSLYWYRQALGQGPEFLTYFNYEAQQDKSGLPNDRFSAERPEGSISTLTIQRTEQRDSAMYRCASSLSRGVHNEQFFGPGTRLTVL.

This clonotype was counted between two and nine times. J is TRBJ2-3 and V is TRBV7-2; D ambiguous. Germline-derived CDR1 and CDR2 are SGHTA and FQGNSA. The CDR3 extends over 15 amino acids. With 5 bases removed from V and 8 bases from J, the gap between germline ends came to 20 bases. The DNA for the CDR3 is TGTGCCAGCAGCCGCCTAGTCCTAGTTCCTGGTACGCAGTATTTT. Residues: CASSRLVLVPGTQYF. The full variable domain, in which reference TRBV7-2 and TRBJ2-3 provide the parts outside the CDR3, is GAGVSQSPSNKVTEKGKDVELRCDPISGHTALYWYRQSLGQGLEFLIYFQGNSAPDKSGLPSDRFSAERTGGSVSTLTIQRTQQEDSAVYLCASSRLVLVPGTQYFGPGTRLTVL.

The chain combines TRBV19 with TRBJ1-4, with D possibly TRBD1 on 5 matching bases. V shed 5 bases and J shed 7 bases, with 14 bases lying between them. The length of the CDR3 is 14 residues. Germline CDR1 reads LNHDA; CDR2 reads SQIVND (reference sequence). The CDR3 protein is CASSSRGESEKLFF. The CDR3 DNA follows: TGTGCCAGTAGTTCGAGGGGTGAAAGTGAAAAACTGTTTTTT.

Regarding this clonotype: A read error may be the cause here, since a much bigger clone is one base away. The chain is built from TRBV30 and TRBJ2-4; 8 bases line up with TRBD2. The germline CDR1 and CDR2 sequences are GTSNPN and SVGIG (reference sequence). The CDR3 has 17 amino acids. CDR3 region: CAWSVTGGTIAKDIQYF. CDR3 DNA: TGTGCCTGGAGTGTTACGGGAGGGACCATAGCCAAAGACATTCAGTACTTC. The whole variable domain, filled in from reference TRBV30 and TRBJ2-4, reads SQTIHQWPATLVQPVGSPLSLECTVEGTSNPNLYWYRQAAGRGLQLLFYSVGIGQISSEVPQNLSASRPQDRQFILSSKKLLLSDSGFYLCAWSVTGGTIAKDIQYFGAGTRLSVL.